This paragraph covers one T cell receptor (beta chain) sequence. Its antigen is undetermined. The data originate from a study of cytomegalovirus exposure and HLA in healthy donors. Looking at the study overall: It was reported in a later analysis that the same platform had been used for the roughly 130 validation repertoires as for the roughly 670 first-cohort repertoires. Study-wide points: A later analysis found first-cohort TCR clusters tended to co-occur in the approximately 120 validation repertoires.

TCRdb keeps only in-frame clones here, not all; method: immunoSEQ multiplex PCR. This table has tens of thousands of clones, under 96% appearing once. Germline CDR1 SGHRS, CDR2 YFSETQ. The CDR3 consists of 14 residues. V trimming: 5 bases; J trimming: 4 bases; junction bases outside the gene matches: 5. It was the roughly 120-subject validation cohort, separate from the approximately 680-subject first cohort, to which the donors belonged. The chain carries TRBV5-1 and TRBJ1-4, with TRBD1 matching 7 bases. The source of this sequence is a young woman in good health and CMV-seropositive. The sample was PBMCs. In DNA form, the CDR3 reads TGCGCCAGCAGTTCGGGACAGAGTAATGAAAAACTGTTTTTT. Its translation is CASSSGQSNEKLFF.